These T cell receptor beta chains were read from a single sample in a study of CD8 T cells in ankylosing spondylitis. TCRdb used MiXCR to reprocess the 5' RACE reads, holding one entry per CDR3 protein. Among 150,000 to 200,000 distinct CDR3 sequences, 13% were seen once, and the ten largest hold around 10%. Sequenced: blood, either unsorted or a sorted T cell fraction (not recorded which). The receptors come from a female donor with ankylosing spondylitis or in good health (not recorded which). Each CDR3 is given with its conserved first and last residue. A D gene is named only where the DNA matches it firmly. The size entry is marked missing in some rows and otherwise reads once, few, many or a size class.

CDR3 protein: CASSLRESSGSKNIQYF; CDR3 DNA: TGTGCCAGCAGCTTAAGGGAGAGTAGCGGGTCCAAAAACATTCAGTACTTC; clone size: few; D gene: TRBD2; V gene: TRBV7-2; J gene: TRBJ2-4
CDR3 protein: CASSQASREQYF; CDR3 DNA: TGTGCCAGCAGCCAAGCGTCACGCGAGCAGTACTTC; clone size: few; D gene: .; V gene: TRBV14; J gene: TRBJ2-7
CDR3 protein: CSAPPAGPLTEAFF; CDR3 DNA: TGCAGTGCTCCCCCGGCGGGGCCGCTCACTGAAGCTTTCTTT; clone size: .; D gene: .; V gene: TRBV20-1; J gene: TRBJ1-1
CDR3 protein: CASSSGQRPGLFF; CDR3 DNA: TGTGCCAGCAGTTCTGGACAGAGGCCTGGGCTGTTTTTT; clone size: few; D gene: .; V gene: TRBV12-3/TRBV12-4; J gene: TRBJ1-4
CDR3 protein: CASSLLAGSLADTQYF; CDR3 DNA: TGTGCCAGCAGCTTATTAGCGGGATCTCTGGCAGATACGCAGTATTTT; clone size: many; D gene: TRBD2; V gene: TRBV7-6; J gene: TRBJ2-3
CDR3 protein: CASSWGGADYEQYF; CDR3 DNA: TGTGCCAGCAGCTGGGGCGGGGCGGACTACGAGCAGTACTTC; clone size: many; D gene: .; V gene: TRBV11-2; J gene: TRBJ2-7
CDR3 protein: CASLPSGEYEQYF; CDR3 DNA: TGTGCCAGCCTGCCCAGCGGGGAATACGAGCAGTACTTC; clone size: .; D gene: TRBD2; V gene: TRBV10-3; J gene: TRBJ2-7
CDR3 protein: CSGEQGSYNEQFF; CDR3 DNA: TGCAGCGGAGAACAGGGCTCCTACAATGAGCAGTTCTTC; clone size: .; D gene: .; V gene: TRBV29-1; J gene: TRBJ2-1
CDR3 protein: CASRRTSGNTYEQYF; CDR3 DNA: TGCGCCAGCAGACGGACTAGCGGGAACACCTACGAGCAGTACTTC; clone size: few; D gene: TRBD2; V gene: TRBV5-1; J gene: TRBJ2-7
CDR3 protein: CASSQGIPTHEQYF; CDR3 DNA: TGTGCCAGCAGCCAGGGGATCCCTACCCACGAGCAGTACTTC; clone size: many; D gene: .; V gene: TRBV4-2; J gene: TRBJ2-7
CDR3 protein: CASSPRTEVLHQPQHF; CDR3 DNA: TGTGCCAGCAGCCCCCGGACAGAAGTCTTACATCAGCCCCAGCATTTT; clone size: .; D gene: .; V gene: TRBV7-9; J gene: TRBJ1-5
CDR3 protein: CASSPGVRADTQYF; CDR3 DNA: TGTGCCAGCAGCCCGGGAGTCCGCGCAGATACGCAGTATTTT; clone size: many; D gene: .; V gene: TRBV7-9; J gene: TRBJ2-3
CDR3 protein: CSVAGQGIYEQYF; CDR3 DNA: TGCAGCGTTGCGGGACAGGGGATATACGAGCAGTACTTC; clone size: many; D gene: TRBD1; V gene: TRBV29-1; J gene: TRBJ2-7
CDR3 protein: CASSLSGQLVQYF; CDR3 DNA: TGTGCCAGCAGTTTATCGGGGCAGCTGGTGCAGTACTTC; clone size: many; D gene: .; V gene: TRBV27; J gene: TRBJ2-7
CDR3 protein: CASSPGTESNQPQHF; CDR3 DNA: TGCGCCAGCAGCCCGGGGACGGAGAGCAATCAGCCCCAGCATTTT; clone size: many; D gene: .; V gene: TRBV5-1; J gene: TRBJ1-5
CDR3 protein: CASSRHGQASGTGELFF; CDR3 DNA: TGTGCCAGCAGTCGCCACGGGCAGGCCTCGGGCACCGGGGAGCTGTTTTTT; clone size: .; D gene: .; V gene: TRBV6-2/TRBV6-3; J gene: TRBJ2-2
CDR3 protein: CASSQGQSNEKLFF; CDR3 DNA: TGCGCCAGCAGCCAAGGGCAGAGTAATGAAAAACTGTTTTTT; clone size: many; D gene: .; V gene: TRBV4-3; J gene: TRBJ1-4
CDR3 protein: CSTRVRGAYEQYF; CDR3 DNA: TGCAGTACCAGGGTGAGGGGCGCCTACGAGCAGTACTTC; clone size: .; D gene: .; V gene: TRBV20-1; J gene: TRBJ2-7
CDR3 protein: CASSLRPLAGVHNEQFF; CDR3 DNA: TGCGCCAGCAGCTTGCGCCCACTAGCGGGAGTCCACAATGAGCAGTTCTTC; clone size: few; D gene: TRBD2; V gene: TRBV5-1; J gene: TRBJ2-1
CDR3 protein: CASSYSGVVASGNREQYF; CDR3 DNA: TGTGCCAGCAGTTACTCGGGTGTGGTAGCCAGCGGGAATCGCGAGCAGTACTTC; clone size: many; D gene: TRBD2; V gene: TRBV6-5; J gene: TRBJ2-7
CDR3 protein: CASSQLAGTATYEQYF; CDR3 DNA: TGCGCCAGCAGCCAGCTCGCCGGGACAGCGACCTACGAGCAGTACTTC; clone size: many; D gene: TRBD1; V gene: TRBV4-3; J gene: TRBJ2-7
CDR3 protein: CASSYTLPLPGYNEQFF; CDR3 DNA: TGTGCCAGCAGTTACACCCTGCCTCTGCCCGGTTACAATGAGCAGTTCTTC; clone size: many; D gene: .; V gene: TRBV6-2/TRBV6-3; J gene: TRBJ2-1
CDR3 protein: CASSFQLEVEQFF; CDR3 DNA: TGTGCCAGCAGCTTCCAGCTAGAGGTTGAGCAGTTCTTC; clone size: many; D gene: .; V gene: TRBV7-2; J gene: TRBJ2-1
CDR3 protein: CASRIGLWENDGELFF; CDR3 DNA: TGCGCCAGCCGAATAGGGCTCTGGGAGAATGACGGGGAGCTGTTTTTT; clone size: .; D gene: .; V gene: TRBV5-1; J gene: TRBJ2-2
CDR3 protein: CASSDDSNQPQHF; CDR3 DNA: TGTGCCAGTTCGGACGATAGCAATCAGCCCCAGCATTTT; clone size: few; D gene: .; V gene: TRBV18; J gene: TRBJ1-5
CDR3 protein: CASSIATNTEAFF; CDR3 DNA: TGTGCCAGTAGTATAGCTACGAACACTGAAGCTTTCTTT; clone size: many; D gene: .; V gene: TRBV19; J gene: TRBJ1-1